This entry describes one TCR beta chain. Antigen specificity is unknown. This entry is derived from a study of beta chain features in type 1 diabetes. Germline CDR1 and CDR2: SGDLS and YYNGEE. This CDR3 contains 17 residues. V lost 4 bases to trimming and J lost 8 bases; unmatched junction nucleotides: 13. Expressed TCRB transcripts were sequenced, since all the RNA that had been isolated was reverse transcribed. Using immunoSEQ multiplex PCR, the repertoire was profiled, and TCRdb retains in-frame clones only, with some absent. Of more than 100,000 clones detected, around 30% appear once; the ten largest clones hold 0.5% to 0.55%. General observations from the study: Patients showed naive, central memory and Treg TCRB repertoires that appeared more similar than those of healthy donors. Moderately but significantly shorter TCRB CDR3s were found in Type 1 diabetes patients in all four CD4+ subsets. A PCR bias possibly favoring shorter templates would apply equally to patients and controls.

It was one heparinised blood draw, averaging about 116 mL, that each donor gave. Via the markers CD45RO/CCR7/CD25/CD127/CD95/CD27, stem cell-like memory, regulatory, central memory and naive CD4+ cells were sorted. This chain links TRBV9 with TRBJ2-1; 12 positions agree with TRBD2. Sequenced material: central memory CD4+ T cells from blood. The TCR originated in a woman aged 18-29 years with type 1 diabetes. CDR3 protein: CASSPLTSGRVQDEQFF. The CDR3, as DNA: TGTGCCAGCAGCCCGCTGACTAGCGGGAGAGTCCAGGATGAGCAGTTCTTC. Together with reference TRBV9 and TRBJ2-1, the CDR3 gives the full variable domain: DSGVTQTPKHLITATGQRVTLRCSPRSGDLSVYWYQQSLDQGLQFLIQYYNGEERAKGNILERFSAQQFPDLHSELNLSSLELGDSALYFCASSPLTSGRVQDEQFFGPGTRLTVL.